A single sample gave rise to the 21 T cell receptor beta chains below, sequenced in a study of T cell responses to AZD1222 COVID-19 vaccine. Sequenced by immunoSEQ multiplex PCR; TCRdb stores in-frame clones only, minus some. The sample lists roughly 77,000 clones; around nine tenths were seen once. Sequenced material: peripheral blood, taken on day 0 of AZD1222 vaccination. Receptors were obtained from an adult in good health.

CDR3 in amino acids: CASSYVGQPQHF. The CDR3 DNA sequence: TGTGCCAGCAGTTACGTAGGGCAGCCCCAGCATTTT. The chain links TRBV6-2 or TRBV6-3 to TRBJ1-5, with no clear D. V was shortened by 2 bases and J by 7 bases, with 6 bases between the two germline ends. Germline V CDR1 and CDR2: MNHEY, SVGEGT. The CDR3 is made up of 12 amino acids.

The gene calls are TRBV7-9 and TRBJ1-1, with a tentative D call TRBD1 (5 bases). Germline V gene lookup returns CDR1 SEHNR and CDR2 FQNEAQ (reference sequence). Deletions cut 1 base from V and 2 bases from J, with 11 bases between. The CDR3 has 15 amino acids. The CDR3 loop is CASSLVGGANTEAFF. CDR3 DNA sequence: TGTGCCAGCAGCTTAGTGGGAGGGGCTAACACTGAAGCTTTCTTT.

This sequence joins TRBV7-2 and TRBJ2-5; D perhaps matches TRBD1 (7 bases). V lost 6 bases, J lost 4 bases, and 15 bases lay in between. From germline, CDR1 is SGHTA and CDR2 FQGNSA. The CDR3 has 14 residues. CDR3 in amino acids: CASSSGGGLETQYF. The CDR3 DNA reads as TGTGCCAGCAGTTCCGGAGGGGGCTTAGAGACCCAGTACTTC.

This sequence joins TRBV5-1 and TRBJ1-1, with a weak D call TRBD1 (5 bases). Trimming took 0 bases from V and 2 from J, leaving 14 bases between them. Per the germline V gene, CDR1 is SGHRS and CDR2 is YFSETQ. This CDR3 comprises 16 residues. The CDR3 region has the DNA TGCGCCAGCAGCTTGGGTAGGGGAGGGCTCAACACTGAAGCTTTCTTT. Amino acids: CASSLGRGGLNTEAFF.

CDR3 nucleotides: TGTGCCAGCAGCCCCCGCGGGGGTTGCAATCAGCCCCAGCATTTT. Its protein product is CASSPRGGCNQPQHF. This rearrangement joins TRBV21-1 to TRBJ1-5. TRBV21-1 is designated a pseudogene. The CDR3 runs 15 residues.

This chain uses TRBV19 with TRBJ2-7; D is ambiguous. Germline CDR1 LNHDA, CDR2 SQIVND (reference sequence). Trimming cost V 4 bases and J 2 bases, with 9 bases left between them. CDR3 length equals 13 residues. Here the CDR3 DNA reads TGTGCCAGTAGTACGGCCAGGACCTACGAGCAGTACTTC. Translating gives CASSTARTYEQYF.

The rearrangement joins TRBV5-5 to TRBJ1-6; D not resolved. The V end was cut by 4 bases, the J end by 9 bases, with 23 bases between. The germline V gene encodes CDR1 SGHKS and CDR2 YYEKEE (reference sequence). This CDR3 comprises 17 residues. CDR3 coding DNA: TGTGCCAGCAGCATGAATACCGGGGATAGAAGGAGTTCACCCCTCCACTTT. Residues: CASSMNTGDRRSSPLHF.

Only one count was recorded for this clone. The gene calls are TRBV5-5 and TRBJ2-3; 11 bases are shared with TRBD1. CDR1 and CDR2 from the germline V gene are SGHKS and YYEKEE (reference sequence). The CDR3 totals 16 residues. J gave up 4 bases and V 0 bases, and 4 bases lay outside the gene matches. The CDR3 bases are TGTGCCAGCAGCTTGGTCAAGGGACAGGGGGCAGATACGCAGTATTTT. Residues: CASSLVKGQGADTQYF.

The J gene is TRBJ1-5, the V gene TRBV7-8; D uncertain. Deletions cut 3 bases from V and 4 bases from J, with 7 bases between. Germline assignment: CDR1 SGHVS and CDR2 FQNEAQ. CDR3 length: 13 residues. The CDR3 sequence: CASSFVQNQPQHF. As DNA, the CDR3 is TGTGCCAGCAGCTTTGTCCAAAATCAGCCCCAGCATTTT.

The chain has TRBV3-1 (or the pseudogene TRBV3-2) and TRBJ1-6, with TRBD1 as a possible D gene (6 bases). The CDR3 runs 14 residues. V lost 2 bases and J 5 bases, leaving 7 bases between the germline ends. Germline V gene data show CDR1 as LGHDT and CDR2 as YNNKEL (reference sequence). CDR3 bases: TGTGCCAGCAGCCAAAGGGGGAATAATTCACCCCTCCACTTT. The encoded protein is CASSQRGNNSPLHF.

The genes are TRBV5-1 and TRBJ1-1; possible D gene TRBD1, 5 bases. Trimming removed 4 bases from V and 2 bases from J, with 12 bases in between. Germline V gene sequence: CDR1 SGHRS, CDR2 YFSETQ. The CDR3 covers 14 residues. Here the CDR3 reads CASSQLTDNTEAFF. The CDR3 bases are TGCGCCAGCAGCCAGCTGACAGATAACACTGAAGCTTTCTTT.

The rearrangement links TRBV5-4 to TRBJ1-6; a weak D match, TRBD1 (5 bases). CDR3 length equals 14 residues. Germline V lookup: CDR1 SGHNT, CDR2 YYREEE (reference sequence). V lost 3 bases, J lost 6 bases, and 10 bases lay in between. CDR3 region: CASSSQGFNSPLHF. The CDR3 bases are TGTGCCAGCAGCTCCCAGGGTTTTAATTCACCCCTCCACTTT.

The gene calls are TRBV28 and TRBJ2-5, with a weak D call TRBD2 (6 bases). The CDR3 spans 15 residues. The V and J ends lost 6 bases and 4 bases respectively, with 18 bases between them. CDR1 MDHEN and CDR2 SYDVKM come from the germline V gene. The CDR3 region has the DNA TGTGCCAGCAGATCCGGAGGGACCGGAGGAGAGACCCAGTACTTC. This encodes CASRSGGTGGETQYF.

The chain recombines TRBV9 with TRBJ2-5, with D perhaps assigned TRBD1 or TRBD2 (5 bases each). Trimming stripped 0 bases from V and 3 bases from J, with 12 bases between. The CDR3 totals 15 residues. The germline V gene has CDR1 SGDLS and CDR2 YYNGEE. CDR3 protein: CASSVGPGTKETQYF. CDR3 nucleotides: TGTGCCAGCAGCGTAGGCCCAGGGACCAAAGAGACCCAGTACTTC.

The chain employs TRBV21-1 and TRBJ1-1; the table's D gene call, TRBD1, was not cross checked with the DNA. TRBV21-1 is a documented pseudogene. The CDR3 is made up of 19 amino acids. CDR3 sequence (DNA): TGTGCCAGCAGCAAAGGGGGTGGTCCCGGGACAGGGTTGGACACTGAAGCTTTCTTT. Protein product: CASSKGGGPGTGLDTEAFF.

V and J are TRBV18 and TRBJ2-7, with TRBD1 identical over 10 bases. This CDR3 spans 16 amino acids. The germline gives CDR1 KGHSH, CDR2 LQKENI. V shed 3 bases and J 6 bases; nucleotides not matched to a gene: 11. The CDR3 here is CASSPTDRGRTGEQYF. The DNA for the CDR3 is TGTGCCAGCTCACCGACCGACAGGGGGCGTACGGGCGAGCAGTACTTC.

The rearrangement uses TRBV14 and TRBJ1-4; D unclear. Germline CDR1 and CDR2: SGHDN and FVKESK. V lost 4 bases and J 0 bases, leaving 9 bases between the germline ends. The CDR3 sequence is 15 residues long. CDR3 sequence (DNA): TGTGCCAGCAGCCGCCGGCAGGCAACTAATGAAAAACTGTTTTTT. Translation gives CASSRRQATNEKLFF.

CDR3 amino acids: CASNPLEGGSPLHF. DNA of the CDR3: TGTGCCAGCAACCCGCTCGAGGGGGGCTCACCCCTCCACTTT. The rearrangement uses TRBV28 and TRBJ1-6; D is possibly TRBD1 (6 bases). Germline V gene sequence: CDR1 MDHEN, CDR2 SYDVKM. Trimming removed 7 bases from V and 10 bases from J, with 17 bases in between. The CDR3 covers 14 residues.

The CDR3 nucleotides read TGTGCCAGCAGTTACTTCCTCCCAGGGATCGGGGCCAGCTCTAATGAAAAACTGTTTTTT. Its protein is CASSYFLPGIGASSNEKLFF. The J gene is TRBJ1-4, the V gene TRBV6-2 or TRBV6-3; TRBD1 might be the D (5 bases). The CDR3 has 20 amino acids. The ends were cut back, 1 base at V and 3 bases at J, with 24 bases in the middle. The germline V gene has CDR1 MNHEY and CDR2 SVGEGT.

The chain combines TRBV6-5 with TRBJ2-2; D is possibly TRBD1 (5 bases). Trimming took off 6 bases at V and 4 bases at J, with 9 bases between the two ends. The length of the CDR3 is 13 residues. Per the germline V gene, CDR1 is MNHEY and CDR2 is SVGAGI. DNA of the CDR3: TGTGCCAGCAGGCAGGGTGGCACCGGGGAGCTGTTTTTT. It yields the protein CASRQGGTGELFF.

The gene calls are TRBV7-9 and TRBJ2-7; D is undetermined. Between the trimmed V and J ends, which lost 3 bases and 0 bases, there was a span of 6 bases. CDR3 size: 13 residues. CDR1 SEHNR and CDR2 FQNEAQ come from the germline V gene (reference sequence). CDR3 DNA sequence: TGTGCCAGCAGCTTGGCCCTCTCCTACGAGCAGTACTTC. Its translation: CASSLALSYEQYF.